This T cell receptor beta chain derives from a study of shared clonotypes between healthy human individuals. Study-wide background: The study enrolled a couple of women and a few men aged 18 to 49.

Looked up from germline, CDR1 is SGHRS and CDR2 is YFSETQ. The germline V and J ends were trimmed by 3 bases and 9 bases, with 10 bases remaining between them. The CDR3 sequence is 12 residues long. Each cell subset's genomic DNA was divided evenly among several immunoSEQ plates. The data were produced by immunoSEQ multiplex PCR, yet TCRdb's version contains in-frame clones alone and is incomplete. In the table there are roughly 450,000 clones, less than 85% of which are singletons. This chain joins TRBV5-1 and TRBJ2-1; the D gene is possibly TRBD1 (5 bases). The TCR originated in a woman aged 40 to 49 in good health. Some clones in this sample may be carry-over from other donors' samples. Sequenced sample: PBMCs. The CDR3: CASSSTGSEQFF. Written as DNA, the CDR3 is TGCGCCAGCAGCTCTACAGGAAGTGAGCAGTTCTTC.